The 3 T cell receptor beta chains below all came from one sample that was sequenced in a study of blood T cell repertoires in COVID-19. Some clones are missing from TCRdb's copy, which holds only in-frame ones; the method was immunoSEQ multiplex PCR. The sample comprises around 45,000 clones, roughly 79% of which are singletons, and about 33% rests with the top ten. The material sequenced was peripheral blood. The source of these receptors is a woman aged 80 or over with acute or convalescent COVID-19.

This clone was counted only a few times. The rearrangement links TRBV7-9 to TRBJ1-5; maybe TRBD1 (5 bases). The germline V gene has CDR1 SEHNR and CDR2 FQNEAQ (reference sequence). Trimming left V 6 bases short and J 3 bases short, with 12 bases between. This CDR3 contains 14 residues. The CDR3 nucleotides are TGTGCCAGCAGTCAACTGGGGCTCAATCAGCCCCAGCATTTT. This gives the protein CASSQLGLNQPQHF.

This rearrangement joins TRBV7-9 to TRBJ2-1; TRBD2 matches at 7 bases. After removal of 1 base from V and 7 bases from J, the junction contained 7 bases not matched to a gene. The CDR3 loop spans 15 amino acids. Germline CDR1 SEHNR, CDR2 FQNEAQ (reference sequence). The CDR3 sequence: CASSLELAFMNEQFF. The CDR3 bases are TGTGCCAGCAGCTTAGAACTAGCGTTCATGAATGAGCAGTTCTTC.

This clone was seen only once. The V gene is TRBV29-1, the J gene TRBJ2-6; TRBD1 might be the D (7 bases). V shed 3 bases and J shed 3 bases, with 9 bases lying between them. The CDR3 is 14 residues long. Per germline, CDR1 SQVTM and CDR2 ANQGSEA. The CDR3 is CSVDRGDGANVLTF. The CDR3 DNA follows: TGCAGCGTTGACAGGGGGGATGGGGCCAACGTCCTGACTTTC.